One sample yielded the 29 T cell receptor beta chains listed below, sequenced in a study of cytomegalovirus exposure and HLA in healthy donors. PCR involved 60 Vbeta and 13 Jbeta primers. Assay used: immunoSEQ multiplex PCR; TCRdb lists only in-frame clones, some missing. The sample shows about 180,000 clones, around four fifths of them seen only once. The sequenced sample consisted of PBMCs. The receptors were gathered from a man younger than 35 in good health and CMV-seronegative.

The rearrangement links TRBV4-3 to TRBJ1-3, with D possibly TRBD1 on 5 matching bases. The CDR3 sequence is 16 residues long. CDR1 is LGHNA, CDR2 YSLEER, per germline. With 0 bases removed from V and 4 bases from J, the gap between germline ends came to 13 bases. This chain's CDR3 is CASSQDGPGSGNTIYF. For the CDR3, the DNA is TGCGCCAGCAGCCAAGATGGTCCAGGGTCCGGAAACACCATATATTTT.

The chain employs TRBV4-1 and TRBJ2-7; 11 nucleotides match TRBD2. The J segment lost 3 bases and the V segment lost 5 bases, leaving 3 bases of the junction unmatched. The CDR3 contains 14 residues. Germline CDR1 reads MGHRA; CDR2 reads YSYEKL. CDR3 sequence reads: CASSATSGNYEQYF. CDR3 coding DNA: TGCGCCAGCAGCGCGACTAGCGGGAACTACGAGCAGTACTTC.

J is TRBJ2-2 and V is TRBV7-3; 14 bases agree with TRBD2. Per the germline V gene, CDR1 is SGHTA and CDR2 is FQGTGA. V dropped 5 bases and J dropped 4; count of bases not matched to a gene: 9. CDR3 length equals 18 residues. The CDR3 loop is CASSIVTSGRAGTGELFF. DNA for the CDR3: TGTGCCAGCAGCATTGTGACTAGCGGGAGGGCCGGCACCGGGGAGCTGTTTTTT.

The J gene is TRBJ2-7, the V gene TRBV19; 7 nucleotides agree with TRBD1. Trimming cost V 0 bases and J 1 base; bases outside gene matches: 6. The CDR3 loop spans 16 amino acids. CDR1 and CDR2 from the germline V gene are LNHDA and SQIVND (reference sequence). The CDR3 reads CASSIDGQASSYEQYF. CDR3 in DNA: TGTGCCAGTAGTATAGATGGACAGGCATCATCCTACGAGCAGTACTTC.

This sequence joins TRBV5-6 and TRBJ1-1; D possibly corresponds to TRBD1 (6 bases). V lost 5 bases to trimming and J lost 0 bases, with 11 bases between them. In germline, CDR1 is SGHDT, CDR2 YYEEEE. CDR3 length: 14 amino acids. Here the CDR3 reads CASRGGPLNTEAFF. The CDR3 DNA follows: TGTGCCAGCAGAGGGGGACCCTTGAACACTGAAGCTTTCTTT.

This clone occurred a few times. The rearrangement uses TRBV30 and TRBJ2-1, with 13 bases lining up with TRBD2. The germline V gene has CDR1 GTSNPN and CDR2 SVGIG (reference sequence). This CDR3 region has 15 residues. Trimming took 1 base from V and 5 from J; bases not matched to a gene: 2. As DNA, the CDR3 is TGTGCCTGGAGTGAGGGACTAGCGGGGCACAATGAGCAGTTCTTC. Translation gives CAWSEGLAGHNEQFF.

The chain links TRBV30 to TRBJ1-2, with 8 bases aligning to TRBD1. Germline V gene sequence: CDR1 GTSNPN, CDR2 SVGIG (reference sequence). The junction had 2 bases not matched to a gene; V was cut back by 2 bases and J by 3 bases. The CDR3 is made up of 13 amino acids. The CDR3 nucleotides read TGTGCCTGGAGTCAGGGGGCCCACTATGGCTACACCTTC. It is translated as CAWSQGAHYGYTF.

J is TRBJ2-6 and V is TRBV5-4; D perhaps matches TRBD1 (6 bases). Trimming cost V 2 bases and J 2 bases, with 8 bases left between them. This CDR3 comprises 15 residues. Germline values: CDR1 SGHNT, CDR2 YYREEE (reference sequence). CDR3 sequence reads: CASSFRGAGANVLTF. CDR3 in DNA: TGTGCCAGCAGCTTCAGGGGAGCTGGGGCCAACGTCCTGACTTTC.

CDR3 sequence reads: CASTPGGGAYNEQFF. CDR3 bases: TGTGCCAGTACCCCTGGCGGGGGGGCCTACAATGAGCAGTTCTTC. The genes are TRBV19 and TRBJ2-1; 9 bases are shared with TRBD2. J gave up 2 bases and V 7 bases, and 6 bases lay outside the gene matches. This CDR3 region has 15 residues. In germline, CDR1 is LNHDA, CDR2 SQIVND (reference sequence).

The chain links TRBV7-9 to TRBJ2-7; D is perhaps TRBD2 (5 bases). Trimming pared 5 bases from V and 3 bases from J, leaving 20 bases between. Germline CDR1 SEHNR, CDR2 FQNEAQ (reference sequence). The CDR3 loop spans 16 amino acids. Here the CDR3 reads CASSPTGGYQGYEQYF. As DNA, the CDR3 is TGTGCCAGCAGCCCTACTGGCGGGTATCAAGGCTACGAGCAGTACTTC.

This clone was observed a handful of times. The genes are TRBV7-6 and TRBJ2-5; 12 nucleotides agree with TRBD2. Per the germline V gene, CDR1 is SGHVS and CDR2 is FNYEAQ. V lost 5 bases to trimming and J lost 5 bases; unmatched junction nucleotides: 6. The CDR3 covers 15 residues. The CDR3 DNA is TGTGCCAGCAGCACTCTAGCGGGGGGGTCCGAGACCCAGTACTTC. Protein sequence: CASSTLAGGSETQYF.

This rearrangement joins TRBV21-1 to TRBJ1-5; the table's D call, TRBD1, was not checked against the DNA. TRBV21-1 is a pseudogene locus. The CDR3 is 16 residues long. This chain's CDR3 is CASEERRQGGNQPQHF. The CDR3 DNA follows: TGTGCCAGCGAGGAACGAAGACAGGGTGGGAATCAGCCCCAGCATTTT.

The chain joins TRBV4-3 to TRBJ2-7; D might be TRBD2 (6 bases). This CDR3 has 16 residues. V lost 2 bases to trimming and J lost 6 bases, with 20 bases between them. Germline lookup yields CDR1 LGHNA and CDR2 YSLEER. The CDR3 reads CASSQLRDSKRGEQYF. CDR3 nucleotides: TGCGCCAGCAGCCAACTCCGGGACTCAAAAAGGGGCGAGCAGTACTTC.

This clone was observed a few times. The chain links TRBV19 to TRBJ2-5; possible D gene TRBD2, 6 bases. Between the trimmed V and J ends, which lost 2 bases and 4 bases, there was a span of 20 bases. The CDR3 is 17 amino acids. Germline CDR1 is LNHDA and CDR2 is SQIVND (reference sequence). The CDR3 here is CASSIKTMRDGRETQYF. In DNA form, the CDR3 reads TGTGCCAGTAGTATAAAGACTATGCGGGACGGTCGAGAGACCCAGTACTTC.

This chain connects TRBV7-6 to TRBJ2-1, with TRBD2 matching 8 bases. CDR3 length: 16 amino acids. V lost 5 bases, J lost 8 bases, and 14 bases stayed unmatched. CDR1 and CDR2 (germline): SGHVS, FNYEAQ. DNA for the CDR3: TGTGCCAGCAGCGCGTACCCCGGGACTAGACGCGATGAGCAGTTCTTC. The encoded protein is CASSAYPGTRRDEQFF.

The DNA for the CDR3 is TGTGCCAGCAGCTTAGATGGGACTAGCGTAACCTACGAGCAGTACTTC. It specifies CASSLDGTSVTYEQYF. The chain joins TRBV11-3 to TRBJ2-7; TRBD2 agrees at 10 bases. J gave up 2 bases and V 0 bases, and 4 bases lay outside the gene matches. The CDR3 contains 16 residues. Germline values: CDR1 SGHNT, CDR2 YENEEA.

This clone was seen once. Other DNA sequences in the sample encode the same CDR3. The chain recombines TRBV27 with TRBJ1-2; TRBD1 matches 8 bases. This CDR3 has 13 residues. The germline gives CDR1 MNHEY, CDR2 SMNVEV (reference sequence). With V trimmed by 5 bases and J by 8 bases, 7 bases remained unmatched. CDR3: CASSHGQGGGYTF. For the CDR3, the DNA is TGTGCCAGCAGTCACGGACAGGGCGGGGGCTACACCTTC.

The chain joins TRBV19 to TRBJ1-5; no clear D gene. Per the germline V gene, CDR1 is LNHDA and CDR2 is SQIVND (reference sequence). There are 12 residues in the CDR3. Trimming shortened V by 8 bases and J by 8 bases, and 13 bases separated the two germline ends. In DNA form, the CDR3 reads TGTGCCAGTTGTGACCCCGGGAAGCCCCAGCATTTT. It is translated as CASCDPGKPQHF.

This rearrangement joins TRBV5-1 to TRBJ2-7, with TRBD1 matching 11 bases. The CDR3 has 14 amino acids. Germline V gene data show CDR1 as SGHRS and CDR2 as YFSETQ. J gave up 2 bases and V 5 bases, and 3 bases lay outside the gene matches. The CDR3 DNA sequence: TGCGCCAGCAGTCCGGGACAGGGGGCCTACGAGCAGTACTTC. Protein product: CASSPGQGAYEQYF.

This clone was observed once. CDR3 DNA sequence: TGCAGCGTTGAGTCAGGGGCGGGCGGCTACACCTTC. It translates to CSVESGAGGYTF. This chain connects TRBV29-1 to TRBJ1-2; perhaps TRBD1 as D (6 bases). Trimming took off 3 bases at V and 8 bases at J, with 13 bases between the two ends. Germline V gene sequence: CDR1 SQVTM, CDR2 ANQGSEA. The CDR3 runs 12 residues.

The genes are TRBV11-2 and TRBJ2-7, with TRBD2 matching over 9 bases. After removal of 4 bases from V and 2 bases from J, the junction contained 6 bases not matched to a gene. The CDR3 totals 15 residues. Germline values: CDR1 SGHAT, CDR2 FQNNGV. DNA of the CDR3: TGTGCCAGCAGCTCCGCAGCTAGCGGGGCCTACGAGCAGTACTTC. Its translation: CASSSAASGAYEQYF.

The V and J genes are TRBV7-6 and TRBJ2-1, with D maybe TRBD2 (6 bases). The CDR3 loop spans 14 amino acids. Germline CDR1 and CDR2: SGHVS and FNYEAQ. With 8 bases removed from V and 1 base from J, the gap between germline ends came to 12 bases. The CDR3 here is CASLEGGSYNEQFF. The CDR3 bases are TGTGCCAGCCTGGAGGGCGGGTCCTACAATGAGCAGTTCTTC.

This chain links TRBV7-6 with TRBJ2-1; TRBD1 is a possible D gene (5 bases). V lost 0 bases to trimming and J lost 7 bases, with 13 bases between them. This CDR3 has 15 amino acids. CDR1 SGHVS and CDR2 FNYEAQ come from the germline V gene. The CDR3 region is CASSLARQSKNEQFF. The CDR3, as DNA: TGTGCCAGCAGCTTAGCGAGACAGTCAAAAAATGAGCAGTTCTTC.

This rearrangement joins TRBV11-2 to TRBJ2-5; 9 bases fit TRBD2. The V segment lost 3 bases and the J segment 1 base; nucleotides outside the gene matches: 9. From germline, CDR1 is SGHAT and CDR2 FQNNGV. CDR3 size: 17 residues. This CDR3 is CASSFSSGAVSQETQYF. DNA of the CDR3: TGTGCCAGCAGCTTTTCTAGCGGGGCCGTAAGCCAAGAGACCCAGTACTTC.

The rearrangement uses TRBV9 and TRBJ2-7; possibly TRBD2 for D (5 bases). With 2 bases removed from V and 3 bases from J, the gap between germline ends came to 9 bases. The CDR3 extends over 13 amino acids. Germline assignment: CDR1 SGDLS and CDR2 YYNGEE. CDR3 residues: CASSVDSHYEQYF. In nucleotides, the CDR3 is TGTGCCAGCAGCGTGGACTCTCACTACGAGCAGTACTTC. Full variable domain (outside the CDR3, taken from reference TRBV9 and TRBJ2-7): DSGVTQTPKHLITATGQRVTLRCSPRSGDLSVYWYQQSLDQGLQFLIQYYNGEERAKGNILERFSAQQFPDLHSELNLSSLELGDSALYFCASSVDSHYEQYFGPGTRLTVT.

The gene calls are TRBV15 and TRBJ2-4; tentatively, D is TRBD1 (5 bases). V dropped 5 bases and J dropped 11 bases, with 16 bases sitting between them. Germline V gene data show CDR1 as LNHNV and CDR2 as YYDKDF (reference sequence). This CDR3 has 13 amino acids. CDR3 residues: CATSAPQGWVQYF. The CDR3 DNA follows: TGTGCCACCAGCGCCCCCCAGGGATGGGTTCAGTACTTC.

This clone was detected only a few times. The chain joins TRBV28 to TRBJ1-5; D uncertain. Between the trimmed V and J ends, which lost 5 bases and 3 bases, there was a span of 14 bases. The CDR3 is 15 residues long. Germline V lookup: CDR1 MDHEN, CDR2 SYDVKM. CDR3 DNA sequence: TGTGCCAGCAGTAAACACACCGGAGCCAATCAGCCCCAGCATTTT. Translated, it gives CASSKHTGANQPQHF.

The J gene is TRBJ2-7, the V gene TRBV19, with TRBD1 matching over 7 bases. The V gene's germline CDR1 is LNHDA and CDR2 SQIVND (reference sequence). This CDR3 region has 14 residues. The V gene end was trimmed by 5 bases and the J gene end by 4 bases; junction bases not matched to a gene: 8. CDR3 amino acids: CASSAWTGRYEQYF. CDR3 in DNA: TGTGCCAGTAGTGCCTGGACAGGTCGATACGAGCAGTACTTC.

CDR3 bases: TGTGCCAGCAGCTTGGCCGGGCAGGGAGGTGAAAAACTGTTTTTT. Its translation is CASSLAGQGGEKLFF. This chain joins TRBV5-8 and TRBJ1-4, with TRBD1 as a possible D gene (5 bases). In germline, CDR1 is SGHTS, CDR2 YDEGEE. Trimming stripped 0 bases from V and 7 bases from J, with 13 bases between. CDR3 length: 15 residues. Supplemented by reference TRBV5-8 and TRBJ1-4, the full variable domain reads EAGVTQSPTHLIKTRGQQATLRCSPISGHTSVYWYQQALGLGLQFLLWYDEGEERNRGNFPPRFSGRQFPNYSSELNVNALELEDSALYLCASSLAGQGGEKLFFGSGTQLSVL.